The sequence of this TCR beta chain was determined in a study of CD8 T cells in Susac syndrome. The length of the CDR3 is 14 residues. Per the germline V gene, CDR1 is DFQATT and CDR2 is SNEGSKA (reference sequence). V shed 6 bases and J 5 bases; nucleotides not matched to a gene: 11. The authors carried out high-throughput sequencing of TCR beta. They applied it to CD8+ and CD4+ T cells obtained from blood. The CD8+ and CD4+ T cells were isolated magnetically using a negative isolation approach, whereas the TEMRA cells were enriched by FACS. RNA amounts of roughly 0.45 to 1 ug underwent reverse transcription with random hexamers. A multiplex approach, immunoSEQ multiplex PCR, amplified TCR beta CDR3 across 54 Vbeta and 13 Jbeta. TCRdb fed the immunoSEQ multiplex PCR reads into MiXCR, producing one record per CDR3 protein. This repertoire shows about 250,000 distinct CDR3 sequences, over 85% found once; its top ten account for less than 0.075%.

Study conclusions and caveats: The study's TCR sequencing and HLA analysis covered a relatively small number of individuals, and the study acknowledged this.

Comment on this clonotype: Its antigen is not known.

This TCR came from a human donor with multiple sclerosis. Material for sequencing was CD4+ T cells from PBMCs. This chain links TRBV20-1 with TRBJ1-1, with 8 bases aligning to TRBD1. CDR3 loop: CSALDRAFRTEAFF. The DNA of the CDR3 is TGCAGTGCCCTGGACAGGGCCTTTAGGACTGAAGCTTTCTTT.